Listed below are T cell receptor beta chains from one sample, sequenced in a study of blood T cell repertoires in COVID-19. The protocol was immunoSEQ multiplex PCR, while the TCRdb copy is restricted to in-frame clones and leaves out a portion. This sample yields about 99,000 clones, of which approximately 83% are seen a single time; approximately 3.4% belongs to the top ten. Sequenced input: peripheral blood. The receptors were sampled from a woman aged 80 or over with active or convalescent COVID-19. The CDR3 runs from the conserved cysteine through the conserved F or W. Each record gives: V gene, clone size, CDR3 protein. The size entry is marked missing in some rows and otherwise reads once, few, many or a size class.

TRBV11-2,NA,CASSQHRGASEKLFF
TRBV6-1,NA,CASSDRGLPPQHF
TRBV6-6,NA,CASSYAGTGDRAFF
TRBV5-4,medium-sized,CASSLSLAGEDTQYF
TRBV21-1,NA,CASRPPGGDHNSPLHF
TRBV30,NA,CACPKREYIYEQYF
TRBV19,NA,CASSIGGPVNEQFF
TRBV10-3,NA,CAISDDRPSGNTIYF
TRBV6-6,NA,CASLLQGLNTEAFF
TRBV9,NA,CASSVVGGETQYF
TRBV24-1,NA,CATSDRGQPTYEQYF
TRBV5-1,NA,CASSYRTSNQQTGELFF
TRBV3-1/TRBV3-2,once,CASSLAGSGNTIYF
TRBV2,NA,CASREGQIYYNEQFF